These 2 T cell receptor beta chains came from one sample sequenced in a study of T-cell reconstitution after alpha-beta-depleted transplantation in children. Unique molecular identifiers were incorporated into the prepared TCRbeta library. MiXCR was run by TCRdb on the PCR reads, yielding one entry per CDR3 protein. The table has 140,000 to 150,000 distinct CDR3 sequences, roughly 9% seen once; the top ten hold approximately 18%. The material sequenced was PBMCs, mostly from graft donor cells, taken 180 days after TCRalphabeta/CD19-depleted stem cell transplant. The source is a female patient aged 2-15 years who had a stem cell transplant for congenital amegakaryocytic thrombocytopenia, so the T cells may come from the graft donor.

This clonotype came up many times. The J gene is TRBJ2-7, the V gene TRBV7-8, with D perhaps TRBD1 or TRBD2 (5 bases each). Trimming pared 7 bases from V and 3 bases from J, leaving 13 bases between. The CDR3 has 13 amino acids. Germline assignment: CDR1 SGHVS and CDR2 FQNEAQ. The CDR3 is CASTRDGHYEQYF. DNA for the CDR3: TGTGCCAGCACCCGGGACGGTCACTACGAGCAGTACTTC.

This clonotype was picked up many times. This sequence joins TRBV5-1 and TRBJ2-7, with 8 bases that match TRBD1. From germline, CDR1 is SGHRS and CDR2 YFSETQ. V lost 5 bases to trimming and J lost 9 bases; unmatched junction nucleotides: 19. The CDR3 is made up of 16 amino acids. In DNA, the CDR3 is TGCGCCAGCAGTCCAACGAGGGGGCCAGGGGGCGTTTGGCAGTACTTC. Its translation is CASSPTRGPGGVWQYF.